A selection of T cell receptor beta chains follows, all from one sample in a study of cytomegalovirus exposure and HLA in healthy donors. The method was immunoSEQ multiplex PCR; TCRdb's version includes in-frame clones alone and lacks a portion of them. The repertoire holds about 120,000 clones, with less than 85% as singletons. The sample comprised PBMCs. All receptors derive from a man aged 25-45 years in good health and CMV-seropositive. Each CDR3 is given with its conserved first and last residue. Fields, in order: clone size, V gene, J gene, D gene, CDR3 DNA, CDR3 protein. The D gene is left open where the match is weak. A clone size is listed for some rows: how often the clone was seen (once, few, many), or a class if it is expanded.

once	TRBV7-3	TRBJ2-1	TRBD2	TGTGCCAGCAGCCCATACCTAGCGGGGAGCAATGAGCAGTTCTTC	CASSPYLAGSNEQFF
once	TRBV10-3	TRBJ2-5	TRBD2	TGTGCCATCAGAAGTTTAGTACTAGCGGGGCAAGAGACCCAGTACTTC	CAIRSLVLAGQETQYF
-	TRBV25-1	TRBJ2-5	TRBD2	TGTGCCAGCAGTGTGGCTAGCGGAATGGGGACCCAGTACTTC	CASSVASGMGTQYF
-	TRBV7-9	TRBJ1-6	TRBD1	TGTGCCAGCAGCGAGGACAGGGGTAATTCACCCCTCCACTTT	CASSEDRGNSPLHF
once	TRBV30	TRBJ2-7	-	TGTGCCTGGAGTGTGGGCGGGGCTTACTACGAGCAGTACTTC	CAWSVGGAYYEQYF
-	TRBV27	TRBJ2-7	-	TGTGCCAGCAGTTTATCTACAGGGATCTACGAGCAGTACTTC	CASSLSTGIYEQYF
-	TRBV5-1	TRBJ2-3	-	TGCGCCAGCAGCGGGGGGGCAGCTTCAGATACGCAGTATTTT	CASSGGAASDTQYF
-	TRBV19	TRBJ2-5	TRBD1	TGTGCCAGTAGTGTGACAGGGCGGCAAGAGACCCAGTACTTC	CASSVTGRQETQYF
-	TRBV6-5	TRBJ1-2	TRBD1	TGTGCCAGCAGTTACCAAGGACAGGGGGCAGAGTATGGCTACACCTTC	CASSYQGQGAEYGYTF
once	TRBV25-1	TRBJ2-7	TRBD1	TGTGCCAGCAACCCGACAGGGGCCAGCTCCTACGAGCAGTACTTC	CASNPTGASSYEQYF
-	TRBV5-1	TRBJ1-4	-	TGCGCCAGCAGCCGGGAAGTTGGCACTAATGAAAAACTGTTTTTT	CASSREVGTNEKLFF
few	TRBV5-8	TRBJ1-5	-	TGTGCCAGCAGCTTGAGGTATGGGCTCCGGGACATGAGGCATTTT	CASSLRYGLRDMRHF
few	TRBV5-6	TRBJ2-2	TRBD2	TGTGCCAGCAGCCACCCCGGGCGACTAGCGGGGCCGAACACCGGGGAGCTGTTTTTT	CASSHPGRLAGPNTGELFF
-	TRBV6-5	TRBJ1-1	-	TGTGCCAGCAGTTACTCTTACAGAAATGAAGCTTTCTTT	CASSYSYRNEAFF
-	TRBV6-1	TRBJ2-7	TRBD2	TGTGCCAGCAGTGAACGGAGCGGGGTAAACTACGAGCAGTACTTC	CASSERSGVNYEQYF
few	TRBV25-1	TRBJ1-1	-	TGTGCCAGCAGTGTTAAAACTGAAGCTTTCTTT	CASSVKTEAFF
-	TRBV7-3	TRBJ2-1	-	TGTGCCAGCAGCTTAAACGCGGGAAGCTCCTACAATGAGCAGTTCTTC	CASSLNAGSSYNEQFF
-	TRBV19	TRBJ1-1	-	TGTGCCAGTAGTAAGGCCGCCAAGGGGACTGAAGCTTTCTTT	CASSKAAKGTEAFF
-	TRBV7-2	TRBJ2-1	-	TGTGCCAGCAGCTTCGTCTACAATGAGCAGTTCTTC	CASSFVYNEQFF
few	TRBV10-1	TRBJ2-7	-	TGCGCCAGCAGTGCAGGGGACTCCTACGAGCAGTACTTC	CASSAGDSYEQYF
-	TRBV7-9	TRBJ1-1	TRBD1	TGTGCCAGCAGCCTCCGACAGGGGATAGGCACTGAAGCTTTCTTT	CASSLRQGIGTEAFF
once	TRBV7-9	TRBJ1-2	-	TGTGCCAGCAGCTTCGGCAGGGATTCAGCTAACTATGGCTACACCTTC	CASSFGRDSANYGYTF
-	TRBV4-2	TRBJ2-1	-	TGTGCCAGCAGCCAAGGTACTAGCCGGGAGAATGAGCAGTTCTTC	CASSQGTSRENEQFF
-	TRBV5-1	TRBJ1-4	TRBD1	TGCGCCAGCAGCTTGGTCTCCCGGACAGGGGTTTTGAAAAATGAAAAACTGTTTTTT	CASSLVSRTGVLKNEKLFF
once	TRBV7-9	TRBJ2-5	-	TGTGCCAGCAGCGGCGGGGGCAGGTTGGGACCAGAGACCCAGTACTTC	CASSGGGRLGPETQYF
-	TRBV5-1	TRBJ1-1	TRBD1	TGCGCCAGCAGCACGGACAGGGTCGTAGCTTTCTTT	CASSTDRVVAFF
-	TRBV19	TRBJ2-3	TRBD1	TGTGCCACCGGACAGGGAGTTGCAGATACGCAGTATTTT	CATGQGVADTQYF
-	TRBV5-1	TRBJ1-5	-	TGCGCCAGCAGCTGGGGGGACGGGTTAAATCAGCCCCAGCATTTT	CASSWGDGLNQPQHF
-	TRBV7-3	TRBJ2-3	TRBD2	TGTGCCAGCAGCCAGGCGGGGGGCTACACAGATACGCAGTATTTT	CASSQAGGYTDTQYF
-	TRBV29-1	TRBJ1-1	TRBD1	TGCAGCGGCGTAAAAGGGAGTAATTCGAAGGGACAGCTGAACACTGAAGCTTTCTTT	CSGVKGSNSKGQLNTEAFF
-	TRBV6-5	TRBJ1-1	-	TGTGCCAGCAGTTACCGGACAGCGCATACTGAAGCTTTCTTT	CASSYRTAHTEAFF
-	TRBV5-6	TRBJ1-1	-	TGTGCCAGCAGCTTCCGGGAGAACACTGAAGCTTTCTTT	CASSFRENTEAFF
once	TRBV6-1	TRBJ1-2	TRBD1	TGTGCCAGCAGTGAGGTGGGGACAGGGCTTTCTGGCTACACCTTC	CASSEVGTGLSGYTF
-	TRBV4-1	TRBJ1-1	-	TGCGCCAGCAGCCGAACAGGGAGGAACACTGAAGCTTTCTTT	CASSRTGRNTEAFF
-	TRBV25-1	TRBJ1-6	TRBD1	TGTGCCAGCAGTGATCCGGGACAGGGGGTTGATAATTCACCCCTCCACTTT	CASSDPGQGVDNSPLHF
-	TRBV13	TRBJ2-5	-	TGTGCCAGCAGCTTAAGGACTCTCCAAGAGACCCAGTACTTC	CASSLRTLQETQYF
-	TRBV6-1	TRBJ1-4	TRBD1	TGTGCCAGCAGCCGGGACAGGGCTCGGAATGAAAAACTGTTTTTT	CASSRDRARNEKLFF
-	TRBV7-8	TRBJ1-2	-	TGTGCCAGCAGCTCCCCCAGCAGGGGCGCCTATGGCTACACCTTC	CASSSPSRGAYGYTF
-	TRBV5-1	TRBJ2-3	TRBD2	TGCGCCAGCCGGGGGGGAGATACGCAGTATTTT	CASRGGDTQYF
-	TRBV5-6	TRBJ2-7	-	TGTGCCAGCAGCTTGGGTACAATTTACGAGCAGTACTTC	CASSLGTIYEQYF
-	TRBV6-6	TRBJ1-1	-	TGTGCCAGCAGTTACGAAGGGGGGAACACTGAAGCTTTCTTT	CASSYEGGNTEAFF
-	TRBV14	TRBJ2-7	-	TGTGCCAGCAGCGCTAGCAAGGGGGACGGCTACGAGCAGTACTTC	CASSASKGDGYEQYF
-	TRBV19	TRBJ2-7	-	TGTGCCAGTAGTATTGTACACGACTCCTACGAGCAGTACTTC	CASSIVHDSYEQYF
-	TRBV15	TRBJ1-2	-	TGTGCCACCAGCAGAGATTCAGTGCTCATCTATGGCTACACCTTC	CATSRDSVLIYGYTF
-	TRBV30	TRBJ2-7	TRBD1	TGTGCCTCAAATGACAGGGATTCCTTCGAGCAGTACTTC	CASNDRDSFEQYF
once	TRBV7-3	TRBJ2-1	TRBD1	TGTGCCAGCAGCATCGGGACAGGGTTTGAGCAGTTCTTC	CASSIGTGFEQFF
-	TRBV30	TRBJ2-1	-	TGTGCCTGGAGTGACGGCAGGGTCAATGAGCAGTTCTTC	CAWSDGRVNEQFF
once	TRBV10-3	TRBJ2-1	TRBD1	TGTGCCATCAGGGGAAACAGGGGAAGAGGAGGTGAGCAGTTCTTC	CAIRGNRGRGGEQFF
-	TRBV27	TRBJ2-6	-	TGTGCCAGCAGTTTAAGGTACTATCGGACAGTCATCTCCTCTGGGGCCAACGTCCTGACTTTC	CASSLRYYRTVISSGANVLTF
-	TRBV5-1	TRBJ2-5	TRBD1	TGCGCCAGCAGCTGGACAGGACCGCCCGAGACCCAGTACTTC	CASSWTGPPETQYF
-	TRBV5-1	TRBJ2-2	-	TGCGCCAGCAGCTTAGGAGAAGGGGTGGAGAACACCGGGGAGCTGTTTTTT	CASSLGEGVENTGELFF
-	TRBV5-1	TRBJ2-5	-	TGCGCCAGCAGCTTAGGGGACTACCAAGAGACCCAGTACTTC	CASSLGDYQETQYF